Each of the 10 T cell receptor beta chains below was sequenced from the same sample in a study of blood T cells in healthy people across ages. Alongside a J-beta primer mix, a sample-barcoded 5' primer served in a second PCR lasting roughly 7 to 11 cycles. Each CDR3 protein gets one entry after TCRdb re-called the 5' RACE reads with MiXCR. The data contain 750,000 to 850,000 distinct CDR3 sequences, about 25% of them singletons. A further study also used this sample, focusing on T cells of mothers and their children.

The sample taken for sequencing was blood. These receptors all stem from a boy between 10 and 17 years old in good health.

This clonotype was found once. The rearrangement uses TRBV5-1 and TRBJ1-2, with 7 positions matching TRBD1. Trimming at V came to 4 bases and at J to 1 base, leaving 7 bases not matched to a gene. CDR3 size: 15 residues. CDR1 and CDR2 (germline): SGHRS, YFSETQ. The DNA of the CDR3 is TGCGCCAGCAGCGAAGGACAGGTTTATAACTATGGCTACACCTTC. The encoded protein is CASSEGQVYNYGYTF. Full variable domain (missing parts from reference TRBV5-1 and TRBJ1-2): KAGVTQTPRYLIKTRGQQVTLSCSPISGHRSVSWYQQTPGQGLQFLFEYFSETQRNKGNFPGRFSGRQFSNSRSEMNVSTLELGDSALYLCASSEGQVYNYGYTFGSGTRLTVV.

The chain is built from TRBV24-1 and TRBJ2-3; a possible D gene is TRBD1 (6 bases). There are 17 residues in the CDR3. The germline gives CDR1 KGHDR, CDR2 SFDVKD. Trimming cost V 3 bases and J 0 bases, with 15 bases left between them. The CDR3 nucleotides read TGTGCCACCAGTGATGCCCTCGGGACACGGAGCACAGATACGCAGTATTTT. It specifies CATSDALGTRSTDTQYF.

The chain employs TRBV20-1 and TRBJ1-2; possibly TRBD1 for D (5 bases). The CDR3 is 12 amino acids. Trimming took 0 bases from V and 12 from J, leaving 14 bases between them. CDR1 is DFQATT and CDR2 is SNEGSKA in the germline V gene (reference sequence). CDR3 nucleotide sequence: TGCAGTGCTAGAGATGCATGGGGCGGCGACACCTTC. It translates to CSARDAWGGDTF.

The gene calls are TRBV7-6 and TRBJ1-1; 7 bases are a match to TRBD1. The CDR3 runs to 17 residues. CDR1 and CDR2 from the germline V gene are SGHVS and FNYEAQ. Germline trimming cut 6 bases from V and 3 bases from J; bases unmatched to any gene: 16. In nucleotides, the CDR3 is TGTGCCAGCAGTCCCGCACTTGGACAGGCACGGGACACTGAAGCTTTCTTT. Translation: CASSPALGQARDTEAFF.

This clonotype was counted between two and nine times. Mismatch with germline at one junction end may stem from a read error. The rearrangement joins TRBV18 to TRBJ2-4, with D possibly being TRBD2 (5 bases). Germline CDR1 reads KGHSH; CDR2 reads LQKENI. This CDR3 spans 16 amino acids. The CDR3 sequence is CANSPRGGVAKNIQYF. CDR3 nucleotide sequence: TGTGCCAACTCACCACGGGGTGGGGTAGCCAAAAACATTCAGTACTTC.

In this sample, this clonotype turned up a few times. The CDR3, as DNA: TGCAGCGCCGGAACCGGACTAGCGGGGGGCACAGATACGCAGTATTTT. Translation gives CSAGTGLAGGTDTQYF. J is TRBJ2-3 and V is TRBV29-1; TRBD2 matches 13 bases. The CDR3 sequence is 16 residues long. Germline loops: CDR1 SQVTM, CDR2 ANQGSEA. Unmatched junction bases numbered 8, after V lost 7 bases and J lost 1 base.

The CDR3 DNA reads as TGTGCCAGCAGTTACGGGACTAGATATTATGAGCAGTTCTTC. Translation gives CASSYGTRYYEQFF. The chain links TRBV27 to TRBJ2-1, with TRBD2 matching 8 bases. V dropped 4 bases and J dropped 8; count of bases not matched to a gene: 7. CDR1 and CDR2 from the germline V gene are MNHEY and SMNVEV (reference sequence). There are 14 residues in the CDR3.

J is TRBJ2-1 and V is TRBV5-1, with D possibly being TRBD1 or TRBD2 (5 bases each). CDR3 length: 16 amino acids. Germline V CDR1 and CDR2: SGHRS, YFSETQ. Trimming took 0 bases from V and 4 from J, leaving 14 bases between them. CDR3 DNA: TGCGCCAGCAGCTTGGCCCTGTGGGACGGTTACAATGAGCAGTTCTTC. It specifies CASSLALWDGYNEQFF.

The V and J genes are TRBV12-3 or TRBV12-4 and TRBJ1-4; 7 bases agree with TRBD1. J was trimmed by 5 bases and V by 7 bases; bases with no gene match: 7. The CDR3 is 14 amino acids. CDR3 DNA sequence: TGTGCCAGCAAGGGGGCAGCACAGAATGAAAAACTGTTTTTT. Amino acids: CASKGAAQNEKLFF.

The CDR3 here is CASSQKGTGYSTDTQYF. As DNA, the CDR3 is TGCGCCAGCAGCCAAAAAGGGACAGGGTACAGCACAGATACGCAGTATTTT. This chain links TRBV4-1 with TRBJ2-3, with 9 bases lining up with TRBD1. CDR1 is MGHRA, CDR2 YSYEKL, per germline. The CDR3 covers 17 residues. After removal of 2 bases from V and 0 bases from J, the junction contained 6 bases not matched to a gene.